This T cell receptor (beta chain) was found in a study of cytomegalovirus exposure and HLA in healthy donors. Study-level background: Researchers previously reported finding fewer than 120 million unique TCR beta sequences from approximately 200 million T cells.

60 Vbeta and 13 Jbeta primers were used in PCR. Sequencing was performed with immunoSEQ multiplex PCR; in TCRdb, only in-frame clones are kept and a portion is missing. The sample records over 100,000 clones, about three fifths being singletons. Study outcomes and limitations: The authors enumerated over 150 TCR beta chains as linked to cytomegalovirus. Previous analysis showed most TCR beta V segments were productive about 87% or about 30% of the time.

In the case of this clone: Its target is not known.

V shed 7 bases, J shed 8 bases, and the junction held 14 bases outside the gene matches. Germline CDR1 reads LNHDA; CDR2 reads SQIVND (reference sequence). There are 15 residues in the CDR3. The sequence came from a woman between 40 and 55 years old in good health and CMV-seropositive. The chain couples TRBV19 to TRBJ1-2; 9 bases line up with TRBD1. Sequencing input: PBMCs. This CDR3 reads CASNPGQGAVRGYTF. Here the CDR3 DNA reads TGTGCCAGTAATCCGGGACAGGGTGCTGTGAGAGGCTACACCTTC.